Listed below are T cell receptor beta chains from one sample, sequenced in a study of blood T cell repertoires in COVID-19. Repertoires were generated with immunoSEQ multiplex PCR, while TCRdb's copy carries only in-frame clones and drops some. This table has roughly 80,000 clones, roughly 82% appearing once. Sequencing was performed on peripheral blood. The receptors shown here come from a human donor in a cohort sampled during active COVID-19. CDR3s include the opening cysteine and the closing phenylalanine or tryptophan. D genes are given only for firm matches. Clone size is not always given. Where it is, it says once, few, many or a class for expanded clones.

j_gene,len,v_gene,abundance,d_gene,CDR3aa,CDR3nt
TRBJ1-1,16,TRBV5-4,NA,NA,CASSLAGHSAVTEAFF,TGTGCCAGCAGCTTGGCGGGACATTCGGCGGTTACTGAAGCTTTCTTT
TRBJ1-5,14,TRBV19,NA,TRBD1,CASSMGNRGQPQHF,TGTGCCAGTAGTATGGGGAACAGGGGACAGCCCCAGCATTTT
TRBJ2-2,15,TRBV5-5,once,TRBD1,CASSFGQGETGELFF,TGTGCCAGCAGCTTTGGACAGGGTGAGACCGGGGAGCTGTTTTTT
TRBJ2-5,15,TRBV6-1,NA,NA,CASSEGGWKGETQYF,TGTGCCAGCAGTGAAGGGGGATGGAAGGGGGAGACCCAGTACTTC
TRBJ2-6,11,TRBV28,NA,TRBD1,CASSLGDRLTF,TGTGCCAGCAGTTTAGGGGACAGGCTAACTTTC
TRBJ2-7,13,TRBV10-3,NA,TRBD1,CAISPGGQYEQYF,TGTGCCATCAGTCCAGGGGGACAATACGAGCAGTACTTC
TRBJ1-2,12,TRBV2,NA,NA,CASSGRNYGYTF,TGTGCCAGCAGTGGTCGGAACTATGGCTACACCTTC
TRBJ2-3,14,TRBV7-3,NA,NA,CASSLQGYTDTQYF,TGTGCCAGCAGCTTGCAGGGGTACACAGATACGCAGTATTTT
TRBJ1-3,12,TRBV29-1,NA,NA,CSVGEGRNTIYF,TGCAGCGTTGGGGAGGGAAGAAACACCATATATTTT
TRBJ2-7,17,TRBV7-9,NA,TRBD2,CASSARGGTRTYYEQYF,TGTGCCAGCAGCGCCCGCGGGGGGACGAGAACCTACTACGAGCAGTACTTC
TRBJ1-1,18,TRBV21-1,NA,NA,CASSKDGWGTGVDTEAFF,TGTGCCAGCAGCAAAGATGGGTGGGGGACAGGGGTGGACACTGAAGCTTTCTTT
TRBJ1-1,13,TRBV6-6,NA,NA,CASSYAQGAEAFF,TGTGCCAGCAGTTACGCGCAGGGCGCTGAAGCTTTCTTT
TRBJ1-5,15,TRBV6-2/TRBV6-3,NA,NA,CASSYSIGDDQPQHF,TGTGCCAGCAGTTACTCGATAGGGGATGATCAGCCCCAGCATTTT
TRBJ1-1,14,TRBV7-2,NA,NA,CASSLAGARSGAFF,TGTGCCAGCAGCTTAGCAGGGGCGCGTTCTGGAGCTTTCTTT
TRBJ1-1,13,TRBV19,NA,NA,CASNRGWNTEAFF,TGTGCCAGTAATAGGGGCTGGAACACTGAAGCTTTCTTT
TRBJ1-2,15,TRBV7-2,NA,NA,CASSWRDPGDDGYTF,TGTGCCAGCAGCTGGAGGGACCCCGGCGATGATGGCTACACCTTC
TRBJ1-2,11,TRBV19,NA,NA,CASIGTYGYTF,TGTGCCAGTATTGGGACTTATGGCTACACCTTC
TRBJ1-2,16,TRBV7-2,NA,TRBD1,CASSPGGTGGQYGYTF,TGTGCCAGCAGCCCAGGGGGGACAGGGGGCCAATATGGCTACACCTTC
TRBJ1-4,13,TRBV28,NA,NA,CASSLDTGSDEFF,TGTGCCAGCAGTTTAGACACAGGATCGGACGAATTTTTT
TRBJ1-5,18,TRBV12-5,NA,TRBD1,CASGLTNADRVSNQPQHF,TGTGCTAGTGGTTTGACGAATGCCGACAGGGTGAGCAATCAGCCCCAGCATTTT
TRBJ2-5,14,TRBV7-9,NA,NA,CASSLIRGSETQYF,TGTGCCAGCAGCTTAATTCGGGGGTCAGAGACCCAGTACTTC
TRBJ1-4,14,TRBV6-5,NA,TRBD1,CASRDTGEIGKLFF,TGTGCCAGCAGGGACACAGGGGAGATCGGAAAACTGTTTTTT
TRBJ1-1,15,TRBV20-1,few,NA,CSASQEGTTNTEAFF,TGCAGTGCTAGTCAAGAGGGGACAACCAACACTGAAGCTTTCTTT
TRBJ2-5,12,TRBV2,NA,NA,CASSAGGETQYF,TGTGCCAGCAGTGCAGGGGGGGAGACCCAGTACTTC
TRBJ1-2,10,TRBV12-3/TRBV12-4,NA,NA,CASSSRQELF,TGTGCCAGCAGTTCCCGACAGGAACTCTTC
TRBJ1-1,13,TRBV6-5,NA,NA,CASSTHRSTEAFF,TGTGCCAGCAGTACTCATAGAAGCACTGAAGCTTTCTTT
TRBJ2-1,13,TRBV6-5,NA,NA,CASTQGLTGEQFF,TGTGCCAGCACCCAGGGACTTACCGGGGAGCAGTTCTTC
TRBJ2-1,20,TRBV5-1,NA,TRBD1,CASSSVGRGGAGVSYNEQFF,TGCGCCAGCAGCTCGGTGGGGAGAGGGGGCGCAGGGGTCTCCTACAATGAGCAGTTCTTC
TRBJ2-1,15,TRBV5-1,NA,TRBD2,CASSAAGGPYNEQFF,TGCGCCAGCAGCGCCGCGGGGGGTCCCTACAATGAGCAGTTCTTC
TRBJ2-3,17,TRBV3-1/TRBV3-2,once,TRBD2,CASSQDLVRGGTDTQYF,TGTGCCAGCAGCCAAGATTTGGTGCGGGGGGGCACAGATACGCAGTATTTT
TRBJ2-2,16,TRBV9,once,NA,CASSPIGDIGTGELFF,TGTGCCAGCAGCCCCATTGGGGACATTGGCACCGGGGAGCTGTTTTTT
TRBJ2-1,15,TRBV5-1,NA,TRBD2,CASSLRAGGRYEQFF,TGCGCCAGCAGCTTGCGAGCGGGGGGCCGCTATGAGCAGTTCTTC
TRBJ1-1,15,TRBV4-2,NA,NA,CASSQGDSLGAEAFF,TGTGCCAGCAGCCAAGGGGACTCTCTCGGCGCTGAAGCTTTCTTT
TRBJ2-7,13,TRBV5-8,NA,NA,CASSDRSSYEQYF,TGTGCCAGCAGTGACAGGAGCTCCTACGAGCAGTACTTC
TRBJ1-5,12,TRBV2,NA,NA,CASRLANQPQHF,TGTGCCAGCAGACTAGCAAATCAGCCCCAGCATTTT
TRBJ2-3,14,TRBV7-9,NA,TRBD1,CASSLTGVGDTQYF,TGTGCCAGCAGCCTTACAGGGGTCGGCGATACGCAGTATTTT
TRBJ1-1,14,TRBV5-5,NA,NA,CASSFLRFNTEAFF,TGTGCCAGCAGCTTCCTGCGGTTTAACACTGAAGCTTTCTTT
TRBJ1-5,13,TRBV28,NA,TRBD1,CASSSPLGQPASF,TGTGCCAGCAGTTCTCCGTTGGGACAGCCCGCTAGTTTT
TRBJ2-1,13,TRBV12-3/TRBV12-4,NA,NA,CASSPRSSDEQFF,TGTGCCAGCAGCCCAAGGAGCTCCGATGAGCAGTTCTTC
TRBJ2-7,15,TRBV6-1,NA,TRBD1,CASSEALGQLYEQYF,TGTGCCAGCAGTGAAGCTTTGGGACAGCTCTACGAGCAGTACTTC
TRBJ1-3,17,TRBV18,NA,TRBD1,CASRPGQGVHSGNTIYF,TGTGCCAGCCGACCGGGACAGGGGGTTCATTCTGGAAACACCATATATTTT
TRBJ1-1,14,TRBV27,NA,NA,CASKGGRRNTEAFF,TGTGCCAGCAAAGGGGGACGGCGGAACACTGAAGCTTTCTTT
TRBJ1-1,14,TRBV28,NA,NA,CASSLGHRNTEAFF,TGTGCCAGCAGCCTAGGACACAGGAACACTGAAGCTTTCTTT
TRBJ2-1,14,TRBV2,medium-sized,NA,CASSRGLGWDEQFF,TGTGCCAGCAGTCGCGGTCTAGGATGGGATGAGCAGTTCTTC
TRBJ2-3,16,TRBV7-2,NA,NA,CASSRGRGSNTDTQYF,TGTGCCAGCAGCCGGGGGCGGGGGTCTAACACAGATACGCAGTATTTT